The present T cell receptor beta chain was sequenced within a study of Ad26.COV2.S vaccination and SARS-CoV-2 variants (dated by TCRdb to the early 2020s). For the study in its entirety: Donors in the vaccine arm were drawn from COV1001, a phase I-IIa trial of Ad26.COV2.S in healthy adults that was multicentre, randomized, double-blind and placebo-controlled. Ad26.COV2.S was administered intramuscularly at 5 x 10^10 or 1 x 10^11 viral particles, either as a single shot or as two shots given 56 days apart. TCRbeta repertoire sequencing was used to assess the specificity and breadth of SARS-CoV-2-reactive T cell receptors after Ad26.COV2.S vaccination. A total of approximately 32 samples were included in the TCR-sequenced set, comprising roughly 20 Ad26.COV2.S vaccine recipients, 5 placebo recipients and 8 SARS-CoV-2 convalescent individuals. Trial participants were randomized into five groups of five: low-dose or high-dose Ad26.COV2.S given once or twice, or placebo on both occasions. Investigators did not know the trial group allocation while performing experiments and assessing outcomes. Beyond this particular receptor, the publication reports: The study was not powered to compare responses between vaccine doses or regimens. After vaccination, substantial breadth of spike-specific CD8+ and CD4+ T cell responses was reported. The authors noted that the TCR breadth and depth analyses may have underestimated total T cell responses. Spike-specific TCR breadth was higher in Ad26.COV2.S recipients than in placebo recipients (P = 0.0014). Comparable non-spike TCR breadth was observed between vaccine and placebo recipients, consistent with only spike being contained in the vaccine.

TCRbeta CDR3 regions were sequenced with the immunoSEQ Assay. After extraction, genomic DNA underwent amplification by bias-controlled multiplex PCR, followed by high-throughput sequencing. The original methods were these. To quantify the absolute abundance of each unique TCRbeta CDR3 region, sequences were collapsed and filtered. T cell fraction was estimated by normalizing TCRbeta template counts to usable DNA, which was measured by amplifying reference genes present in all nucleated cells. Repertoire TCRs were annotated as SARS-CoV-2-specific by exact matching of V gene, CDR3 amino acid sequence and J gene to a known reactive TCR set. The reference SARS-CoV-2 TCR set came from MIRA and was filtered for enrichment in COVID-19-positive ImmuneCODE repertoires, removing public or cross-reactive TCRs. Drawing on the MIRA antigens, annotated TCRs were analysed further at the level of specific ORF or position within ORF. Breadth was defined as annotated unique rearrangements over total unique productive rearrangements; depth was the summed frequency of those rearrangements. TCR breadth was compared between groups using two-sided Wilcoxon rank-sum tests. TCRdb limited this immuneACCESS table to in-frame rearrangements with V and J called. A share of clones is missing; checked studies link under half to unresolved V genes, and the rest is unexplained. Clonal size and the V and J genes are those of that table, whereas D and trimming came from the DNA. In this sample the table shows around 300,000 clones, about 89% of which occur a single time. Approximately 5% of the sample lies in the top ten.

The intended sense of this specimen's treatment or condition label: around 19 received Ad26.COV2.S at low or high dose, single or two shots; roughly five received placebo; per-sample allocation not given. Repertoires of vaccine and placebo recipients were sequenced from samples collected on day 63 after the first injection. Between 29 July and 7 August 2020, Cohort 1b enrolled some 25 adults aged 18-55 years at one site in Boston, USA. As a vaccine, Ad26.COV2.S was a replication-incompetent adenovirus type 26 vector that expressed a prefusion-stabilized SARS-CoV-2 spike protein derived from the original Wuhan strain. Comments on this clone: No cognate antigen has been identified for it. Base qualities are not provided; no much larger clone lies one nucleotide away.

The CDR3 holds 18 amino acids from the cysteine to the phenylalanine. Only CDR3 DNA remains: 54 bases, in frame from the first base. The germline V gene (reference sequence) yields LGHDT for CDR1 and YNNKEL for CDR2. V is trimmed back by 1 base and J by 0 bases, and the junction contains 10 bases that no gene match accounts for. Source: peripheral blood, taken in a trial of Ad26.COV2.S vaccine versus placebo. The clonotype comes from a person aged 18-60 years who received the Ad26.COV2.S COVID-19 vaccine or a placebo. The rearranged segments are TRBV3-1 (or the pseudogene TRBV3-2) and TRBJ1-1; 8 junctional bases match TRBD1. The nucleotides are TGTGCCAGCAGCCAAGGAGGACAGGGCGGGGAAATGAACACTGAAGCTTTCTTT. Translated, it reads CASSQGGQGGEMNTEAFF.